A single sample gave rise to the 12 T cell receptor beta chains below, sequenced in a study of radiotherapy plus CTLA-4 blockade in lung cancer (dated by TCRdb to the late 2010s). Library creation used the immunoSEQ multiplex PCR assay. TCRdb carries this immuneACCESS record with in-frame sequences only. Its versions omit some clonotypes, under half of them owing to an unresolved V gene in the studies checked, with the rest unexplained. This sample has 55,000 to 70,000 clones in its table, and roughly 80% of those were observed once. The ten largest clones add up to over 15% of the sample. The sequencing used peripheral blood, collected from a patient treated with radiotherapy plus ipilimumab. The receptors shown here come from a human donor with non-small cell lung cancer who had a complete response to radiotherapy plus ipilimumab.

This sequence joins TRBV11-2 and TRBJ2-5; 8 positions agree with TRBD2. The DNA end is more similar to TRBJ2-7, so the J call may be wrong. Germline V gene sequence: CDR1 SGHAT, CDR2 FQNNGV. The CDR3 contains 14 residues. CDR3: CASSPLAGGYEQYF. CDR3 DNA sequence: TGTGCCAGCAGCCCCCTTGCGGGAGGCTACGAGCAGTACTTC.

This clone is a singleton in its sample. The rearrangement joins TRBV28 to TRBJ2-2, with TRBD1 matching over 9 bases. The CDR3 length is 16 residues. CDR1 is MDHEN and CDR2 is SYDVKM in the germline V gene. V lost 5 bases and J lost 4; bases outside the gene matches: 8. The CDR3 is CASSLQGARVTGELFF. CDR3 DNA: TGTGCCAGCAGTCTACAGGGGGCGCGGGTCACCGGGGAGCTGTTTTTT.

The chain uses TRBV5-1 and TRBJ1-2, with TRBD1 matching 8 bases. V dropped 5 bases and J dropped 5; count of bases not matched to a gene: 8. The germline V gene encodes CDR1 SGHRS and CDR2 YFSETQ. This CDR3 contains 14 residues. The CDR3 sequence is CASSGQGLNYGYTF. The CDR3 DNA sequence: TGCGCCAGCAGTGGACAGGGATTAAATTATGGCTACACCTTC.

This chain links TRBV4-1 with TRBJ1-5, with a possible D match to TRBD1 (5 bases). Looked up from germline, CDR1 is MGHRA and CDR2 is YSYEKL. This CDR3 is 16 amino acids long. Deletions cut 0 bases from V and 7 bases from J, with 16 bases between. CDR3 amino acids: CASSQETGRQNQPQHF. The CDR3 DNA reads TGCGCCAGCAGCCAAGAAACAGGCCGACAGAACCAGCCCCAGCATTTT.

In its sample, this clone was seen a few times. The J gene is TRBJ1-2, the V gene TRBV7-2, with 12 bases matching TRBD1. This CDR3 contains 18 residues. Germline CDR1 SGHTA, CDR2 FQGNSA. The trim removed 5 bases at V and 5 bases at J, leaving 15 bases unmatched. CDR3 nucleotide sequence: TGTGCCAGCAGCAAATACCGGGACAGGGGGCAAGGGAGGTATGGCTACACCTTC. Its translation is CASSKYRDRGQGRYGYTF.

The rearrangement links TRBV11-3 to TRBJ2-5; 9 nucleotides line up with TRBD1. The CDR3 extends over 13 amino acids. The ends lost 1 base at V and 7 bases at J; junction bases unmatched: 1. The germline CDR1 and CDR2 sequences are SGHNT and YENEEA. CDR3 nucleotides: TGTGCCAGCAGCTTAGGGACAGGGGCGACCCAGTACTTC. Amino acids: CASSLGTGATQYF.

A few counts support this clone. The chain uses TRBV6-4 and TRBJ1-5; possible D gene TRBD1, 5 bases. This CDR3 has 14 residues. Trimming took 3 bases from V and 4 from J, leaving 10 bases between them. Germline CDR1 and CDR2: MRHNA and SNTAGT. CDR3 sequence reads: CASSEGSGNQPQHF. Written as DNA, the CDR3 is TGTGCCAGCAGTGAAGGGTCAGGGAATCAGCCCCAGCATTTT.

V usage is TRBV7-8 and J usage is TRBJ1-1, with 9 bases aligning to TRBD1. The CDR3 covers 14 residues. V was clipped by 1 base and J by 8 bases; unmatched bases: 5. Germline V CDR1 and CDR2: SGHVS, FQNEAQ. The CDR3 spells CASSLVGQGVEAFF. In DNA, the CDR3 is TGTGCCAGCAGCTTAGTGGGACAGGGAGTGGAAGCTTTCTTT.

The count of this clone is one. This chain links TRBV2 with TRBJ1-5, with D unresolved. Germline V gene lookup returns CDR1 SNHLY and CDR2 FYNNEI. The CDR3 consists of 14 residues. Trimming stripped 1 base from V and 3 bases from J, with 7 bases between. The CDR3, as DNA: TGTGCCAGCAGTGAAGGACAAGACAATCAGCCCCAGCATTTT. Translation gives CASSEGQDNQPQHF.

The chain recombines TRBV4-1 with TRBJ2-1; no firm D call. The CDR3 spans 14 residues. Looked up from germline, CDR1 is MGHRA and CDR2 is YSYEKL. V was trimmed by 5 bases and J by 1 base, leaving 9 bases between them. The CDR3 sequence: CASSKQESYNEQFF. CDR3 bases: TGCGCCAGCAGCAAGCAAGAGTCCTACAATGAGCAGTTCTTC.

V gene TRBV9 combines with J gene TRBJ2-3, with D hard to call. V lost 0 bases and J 2 bases, leaving 7 bases between the germline ends. The CDR3 sequence is 14 residues long. The V gene's germline CDR1 is SGDLS and CDR2 YYNGEE. The chain's CDR3 is CASSVDGPTDTQYF. CDR3 sequence (DNA): TGTGCCAGCAGCGTAGATGGGCCCACAGATACGCAGTATTTT.

This clone was counted once. The chain joins TRBV7-9 to TRBJ1-2, with D possibly matching TRBD1 (5 bases). The CDR3 loop spans 16 amino acids. The V gene's germline CDR1 is SEHNR and CDR2 FQNEAQ (reference sequence). V gave up 1 base and J gave up 3 bases, with 15 bases separating them. The CDR3 sequence is CASSLDSQTGYYGYTF. CDR3 nucleotides: TGTGCCAGCAGCTTAGATAGCCAAACAGGATACTATGGCTACACCTTC.